The clone carrying this TCR beta chain showed up many times. V gave up 3 bases and J gave up 2 bases, with 8 bases separating them. The CDR3 is 13 residues long. Not enrolled were patients with uncontrolled infection, other autoimmune disease, pregnancy or lactation. This sample is part of a study of T cells in Graves' hyperthyroidism and ophthalmopathy. Study details: Once the initial diagnosis was made, peripheral blood was obtained before any treatment.

From RNA transcripts, TCR beta CDR3 regions were amplified. TCR CDR3 underwent first-round RT-PCR with the HTBI primer set. TCRdb redid the calling of the multiplex PCR reads with MiXCR, one entry per CDR3 protein. The sample consists of roughly 550,000 distinct CDR3 sequences, approximately 16% of them appearing once. The sequence derives from a woman younger than 45 with Graves' ophthalmopathy. Source material: blood. The J gene is TRBJ2-7, the V gene TRBV12-3 or TRBV12-4; D call uncertain. The chain's CDR3 is CASSFLGTYEQYF. In nucleotides, the CDR3 is TGTGCCAGCAGTTTTTTGGGGACCTACGAGCAGTACTTC.